The clone carrying this TCR beta chain was seen at least ten times. Its antigen is unknown. One end of the junction is discordant with germline, which a read error may explain. This entry comes from a study of T cells in Graves' hyperthyroidism and ophthalmopathy. General study points: Most thyroid clonotypes expanded above 0.001 appeared in blood too.

Calling Graves' hyperthyroidism stable meant ophthalmopathy did not progress within 18 months. The hyperthyroidism was newly diagnosed and had lasted under 2 months; the patients were aged 18 to 65. Amplification targeted TCR beta CDR3 regions from RNA transcripts. Carried out on the TCR CDR3, a first-round RT-PCR used the HTBI primer set. TCRdb reanalysed the multiplex PCR reads using MiXCR and keeps one entry per CDR3 protein. The sample holds 300,000 to 400,000 distinct CDR3 sequences, around 13% seen once. The clonotype comes from a woman younger than 35 with Graves' hyperthyroidism. Source material: blood.

The DNA for the CDR3 is TGTGCCAGCAGCGACTCCAGGGCTTTTGGAGACACCATATATTTT. Translated, it gives CASSDSRAFGDTIYF. V and J are TRBV28 and TRBJ1-3; D might be TRBD1 (5 bases). The CDR3 is 15 amino acids. The germline CDR1 and CDR2 sequences are MDHEN and SYDVKM.